These 8 T cell receptor beta chains originate from one sample sequenced in a study of blood T cell repertoires in COVID-19. The repertoire was sequenced with immunoSEQ multiplex PCR; TCRdb's copy has only in-frame clones and lacks some. The sample consists of approximately 300,000 clones, just under 90% of them appearing once. The sequencing sample was made of peripheral blood. These receptors were collected from a woman in her 40s with acute or convalescent COVID-19.

This clone has only one observation. The chain recombines TRBV6-6 with TRBJ1-1, with D tentatively TRBD1 (6 bases). Germline-derived CDR1 and CDR2 are MNHNY and SVGAGI (reference sequence). V lost 7 bases, J lost 6 bases, and 15 bases lay in between. The CDR3 runs to 13 residues. The CDR3 nucleotides are TGTGCCAGCAACCTACGGGGGGCGGCTGAAGCTTTCTTT. This sequence encodes CASNLRGAAEAFF.

The V gene is TRBV5-4, the J gene TRBJ2-5; 7 bases line up with TRBD1. Losses at the gene ends were 0 bases for V and 2 bases for J; bases not matched to a gene: 4. The CDR3 extends over 15 amino acids. CDR1 is SGHNT, CDR2 YYREEE, per germline (reference sequence). The CDR3 DNA sequence: TGTGCCAGCAGCTTGGAACAGGGGTGGCAAGAGACCCAGTACTTC. This translates into CASSLEQGWQETQYF.

A single count supports this clone. CDR3 nucleotides: TGTGCCATCAGTGAGGACAGCAACTATGGCTACACCTTC. It codes for CAISEDSNYGYTF. This chain connects TRBV10-3 to TRBJ1-2; D might be TRBD1 (5 bases). The germline V gene encodes CDR1 ENHRY and CDR2 SYGVKD. V dropped 2 bases and J dropped 2 bases, with 6 bases sitting between them. The CDR3 loop spans 13 amino acids.

V gene TRBV4-1 combines with J gene TRBJ2-1, with 12 bases matching TRBD2. V dropped 10 bases and J dropped 7; count of bases not matched to a gene: 14. This CDR3 region has 16 residues. Germline V gene lookup returns CDR1 MGHRA and CDR2 YSYEKL. The CDR3 reads CATSLRLAGAGNEQFF. The CDR3, as DNA: TGCGCCACCTCGCTTCGACTAGCGGGGGCGGGGAATGAGCAGTTCTTC.

The V and J genes are TRBV30 and TRBJ1-2, with TRBD1 identical over 9 bases. Germline V CDR1 and CDR2: GTSNPN, SVGIG (reference sequence). V lost 0 bases and J lost 11; bases outside the gene matches: 7. The CDR3 extends over 13 amino acids. The CDR3 bases are TGTGCCTGGAGTGTCCCCGGACAGGGGATGTACACCTTC. Translated: CAWSVPGQGMYTF.

The chain combines TRBV18 with TRBJ1-5; 9 bases map to TRBD1. V was clipped by 1 base and J by 6 bases; unmatched bases: 7. From germline, CDR1 is KGHSH and CDR2 LQKENI. The CDR3 has 16 amino acids. The CDR3 sequence: CASSPLPGTGIQPQHF. In DNA, the CDR3 is TGTGCCAGCTCACCACTCCCCGGGACAGGGATTCAGCCCCAGCATTTT.

V is TRBV5-6 and J is TRBJ1-5; 12 positions agree with TRBD1. This CDR3 region has 16 residues. V shed 3 bases and J 7 bases; nucleotides not matched to a gene: 8. The germline V gene has CDR1 SGHDT and CDR2 YYEEEE. The CDR3 DNA reads as TGTGCCAGCAGCTCGGGACAGGGGGCGTTTGGGCAGCCCCAGCATTTT. This sequence encodes CASSSGQGAFGQPQHF.

The genes are TRBV19 and TRBJ2-3; D possibly corresponds to TRBD2 (5 bases). Germline V CDR1 and CDR2: LNHDA, SQIVND (reference sequence). V was cut by 6 bases and J by 2 bases, with 9 bases left in between. The CDR3 is 13 residues long. The DNA for the CDR3 is TGTGCCAGTAGGGCGACTAACACAGATACGCAGTATTTT. Its translation is CASRATNTDTQYF.